This TCR beta chain was identified during a study of blood T cell repertoires in COVID-19. Across the whole study: COVID-19 samples collected from the United States, Italy and Spain covered acute and convalescent phases. In each case, the material was cDNA or gDNA derived from T cells, B-cell-depleted T cells, or PBMCs.

Seattle enrolled patients during active infection and tracked them longitudinally. The sample holds one count of this clone. The table came from immunoSEQ multiplex PCR; TCRdb's copy has only in-frame clones and leaves some out. The table shows about 290,000 clones, with around 92% occurring only once. Trimming left V 6 bases short and J 1 base short, with 12 bases between. The CDR3 consists of 14 residues. Germline CDR1 reads MNHEY; CDR2 reads SVGAGI. The TCR originated in a woman in her thirties with COVID-19, enrolled during active disease. The chain employs TRBV6-5 and TRBJ2-5; possibly TRBD2 for D (6 bases). The material sequenced was peripheral blood. CDR3 residues: CASRGGDAQETQYF. As DNA, the CDR3 is TGTGCCAGCAGAGGAGGGGATGCCCAAGAGACCCAGTACTTC.